This paragraph covers one T cell receptor (beta chain) sequence. Its specificity is not known. V gave up 4 bases and J gave up 5 bases, with 14 bases separating them. This CDR3 contains 13 residues. Germline CDR1 and CDR2: SQVTM and ANQGSEA. The protocol was immunoSEQ multiplex PCR, while the TCRdb copy is restricted to in-frame clones and leaves out a portion. The sample shows some 130,000 clones, about 90% of them seen only once. Pooling of second doses given at about 4 or about 12 weeks was done. This entry is derived from a study of T cell responses to AZD1222 COVID-19 vaccine. Study conclusions and caveats: As reported, nearly half of all spike-specific TCRs target variant regions that are unmutated. Donors were largely white British and mainly female; clonal diversity was possibly underestimated. Two AZD1222 doses significantly raised spike-specific TCR breadth and depth over controls.

This sequence joins TRBV29-1 and TRBJ2-5; possibly TRBD2 for D (6 bases). The origin of this receptor is an adult who received the AZD1222 COVID-19 vaccine. The material was peripheral blood, obtained 28 days after the second AZD1222 dose. The CDR3 reads CSVGVAAGETQYF. The CDR3 DNA is TGCAGCGTTGGGGTAGCGGCCGGGGAGACCCAGTACTTC.